One and the same sample provided the 3 T cell receptor beta chains below, sequenced in a study of blood T cells in healthy people across ages. With a J-beta primer mix and a sample-barcoded 5' primer, a second PCR ran roughly 6 to 12 cycles. TCRdb fed the 5' RACE reads into MiXCR, producing one record per CDR3 protein. Here the sample spans some 900,000 distinct CDR3 sequences, about 44% being singletons. The sequencing sample was made of blood. The source is a man in his thirties or forties in good health.

J is TRBJ2-5 and V is TRBV3-1; D call uncertain. The J call is doubtful: the DNA matches TRBJ2-7 better. Germline assignment: CDR1 LGHDT and CDR2 YNNKEL (reference sequence). The CDR3 has 16 residues. CDR3 DNA: TGTGCCAGCAGCCAAACCGGGCCACGAAGCGCCTACGAGCAGTACTTC. This encodes CASSQTGPRSAYEQYF.

J is TRBJ1-1 and V is TRBV11-2, with TRBD1 as a possible D gene (5 bases). The ends were cut back, 4 bases at V and 7 bases at J, with 13 bases in the middle. This CDR3 has 13 residues. From germline, CDR1 is SGHAT and CDR2 FQNNGV. The CDR3 spells CASSSPLDSEAFF. In DNA, the CDR3 is TGTGCCAGCAGCTCACCGCTAGACAGTGAAGCTTTCTTT.

This clonotype appeared a few times. The chain combines TRBV6-6 with TRBJ2-5; the D is unclear. The assigned J gene may be wrong: the sequence end matches TRBJ2-7 better. This CDR3 has 12 amino acids. Looked up from germline, CDR1 is MNHNY and CDR2 is SVGAGI (reference sequence). CDR3 DNA: TGTGCCAGCGGGTCGCAGGTTGCCGAGCAGTACTTC. It is translated as CASGSQVAEQYF.